The 27 T cell receptor beta chains below all came from one sample that was sequenced in a study of T cell changes during pregnancy in multiple sclerosis. The assay was immunoSEQ multiplex PCR, and TCRdb's table has in-frame clones only and misses some. The data hold about 64,000 clones, with around 97% observed a single time. The source material was CD8+ T cells from peripheral blood mononuclear cells, sampled after pregnancy. The receptor source for this set is a female donor with multiple sclerosis, enrolled in a pregnancy study.

This chain links TRBV5-4 with TRBJ2-7, with TRBD2 as a possible D gene (5 bases). The ends were cut back, 4 bases at V and 2 bases at J, with 13 bases in the middle. The germline V gene encodes CDR1 SGHNT and CDR2 YYREEE (reference sequence). This CDR3 comprises 14 residues. The CDR3 bases are TGTGCCAGCAGCCCGGGCCTAGCCCCCTACGAGCAGTACTTC. It specifies CASSPGLAPYEQYF.

This chain links TRBV19 with TRBJ2-1, with 10 bases aligning to TRBD2. The CDR3 length is 14 residues. Losses at the gene ends were 4 bases for V and 7 bases for J; bases not matched to a gene: 4. CDR1 is LNHDA and CDR2 is SQIVND in the germline V gene (reference sequence). In DNA, the CDR3 is TGTGCCAGTAGTACCCTAGCGGGGGTGAATGAGCAGTTCTTC. Amino acids: CASSTLAGVNEQFF.

The V call is TRBV5-6, the J call TRBJ1-5, with D perhaps matching TRBD1 (6 bases). CDR3 size: 15 residues. Germline assignment: CDR1 SGHDT and CDR2 YYEEEE. Trimming removed 3 bases at V and 3 bases at J, with 13 bases between. The CDR3 loop is CASSSGQYPNQPQHF. CDR3 nucleotide sequence: TGTGCCAGCAGCTCCGGACAGTACCCCAATCAGCCCCAGCATTTT.

The chain carries TRBV2 and TRBJ1-2; 9 bases line up with TRBD1. Germline-derived CDR1 and CDR2 are SNHLY and FYNNEI. With V trimmed by 6 bases and J by 4 bases, 6 bases remained unmatched. The CDR3 totals 14 residues. The CDR3 DNA is TGTGCCAGCAGGTCTGGGACAGGGACCTATGGCTACACCTTC. It is translated as CASRSGTGTYGYTF.

The chain recombines TRBV7-8 with TRBJ2-7; D not certain. Germline CDR1 SGHVS, CDR2 FQNEAQ. The CDR3 is made up of 16 amino acids. V lost 4 bases and J 2 bases, leaving 18 bases between the germline ends. The CDR3 DNA follows: TGTGCCAGCAGCTCCTTAAGTACGGGTTCCGCCTACGAGCAGTACTTC. Protein sequence: CASSSLSTGSAYEQYF.

The chain links TRBV28 to TRBJ2-5, with D perhaps matching TRBD1 (5 bases). Per germline, CDR1 MDHEN and CDR2 SYDVKM. The CDR3 contains 21 residues. Trimming cost V 3 bases and J 5 bases, with 34 bases left between them. CDR3 coding DNA: TGTGCCAGCAGTTTTCGGCACATGGGTAGGTTGGGGCGTACTGTACGGGAGACCCAGTACTTC. Protein sequence: CASSFRHMGRLGRTVRETQYF.

The chain has TRBV30 and TRBJ2-2, with D perhaps matching TRBD2 (5 bases). The CDR3 runs to 12 residues. V was clipped by 8 bases and J by 6 bases, with 13 bases between them. Germline assignment: CDR1 GTSNPN and CDR2 SVGIG (reference sequence). The CDR3 loop reads CAGPGGSGELFF. CDR3 bases: TGTGCCGGGCCCGGCGGGTCCGGGGAGCTGTTTTTT.

The rearrangement joins TRBV30 to TRBJ2-5; D remains ambiguous. CDR3 length: 14 residues. Per the germline V gene, CDR1 is GTSNPN and CDR2 is SVGIG (reference sequence). V was cut by 2 bases and J by 5 bases, with 15 bases left in between. The CDR3 DNA reads TGTGCCTGGAGTATTGGCACTGGCAGGGAGACCCAGTACTTC. This codes for CAWSIGTGRETQYF.

The chain has TRBV10-3 and TRBJ1-5, with 10 bases lining up with TRBD1. V lost 3 bases, J lost 1 base, and 6 bases stayed unmatched. This CDR3 has 17 amino acids. Germline assignment: CDR1 ENHRY and CDR2 SYGVKD. CDR3 sequence (DNA): TGTGCCATCAGTGACAGACAGGGGGCCGGGAGCAATCAGCCCCAGCATTTT. Its translation is CAISDRQGAGSNQPQHF.

The rearrangement joins TRBV9 to TRBJ2-1, with a tentative D call TRBD2 (6 bases). The CDR3 is 15 amino acids. CDR1 is SGDLS and CDR2 is YYNGEE in the germline V gene. V dropped 2 bases and J dropped 6 bases, with 15 bases sitting between them. The CDR3 loop is CASSVPGLSTNEQFF. The CDR3 DNA reads TGTGCCAGCAGCGTGCCGGGACTCTCAACCAATGAGCAGTTCTTC. Complete variable domain (other parts from reference TRBV9 and TRBJ2-1): DSGVTQTPKHLITATGQRVTLRCSPRSGDLSVYWYQQSLDQGLQFLIQYYNGEERAKGNILERFSAQQFPDLHSELNLSSLELGDSALYFCASSVPGLSTNEQFFGPGTRLTVL.

In its sample, this clone was seen once. The chain has TRBV5-1 and TRBJ2-1; 14 bases agree with TRBD2. The CDR3 extends over 16 amino acids. CDR1 is SGHRS, CDR2 YFSETQ, per germline. Trimming cost V 0 bases and J 8 bases; bases outside gene matches: 4. In DNA form, the CDR3 reads TGCGCCAGCAGCTTGGGGGGACTAGCGGGAGCGGATGAGCAGTTCTTC. Translation gives CASSLGGLAGADEQFF.

The rearrangement joins TRBV6-5 to TRBJ1-1; no definite D call. CDR1 is MNHEY, CDR2 SVGAGI, per germline. Between the trimmed V and J ends, which lost 5 bases and 1 base, there was a span of 8 bases. This CDR3 spans 13 amino acids. The CDR3 bases are TGTGCCAGCAGTCCAGGCTGGAACACTGAAGCTTTCTTT. Protein: CASSPGWNTEAFF.

V gene TRBV19 combines with J gene TRBJ2-1; D possibly corresponds to TRBD2 (6 bases). Germline lookup yields CDR1 LNHDA and CDR2 SQIVND (reference sequence). The CDR3 spans 13 residues. The V and J ends lost 7 bases and 15 bases respectively, with 22 bases between them. The CDR3 spells CASTALVRELPFF. The CDR3 nucleotides read TGTGCCAGTACCGCACTGGTTCGGGAGTTGCCGTTCTTC.

This sequence joins TRBV7-9 and TRBJ2-7; 10 bases map to TRBD2. V lost 3 bases and J lost 3; bases outside the gene matches: 8. This CDR3 has 16 residues. Germline lookup yields CDR1 SEHNR and CDR2 FQNEAQ (reference sequence). CDR3 in amino acids: CASSFEREGFLYEQYF. The CDR3 DNA reads as TGTGCCAGCAGCTTTGAGCGGGAGGGTTTTCTCTACGAGCAGTACTTC.

V and J are TRBV11-3 and TRBJ2-3; 8 nucleotides line up with TRBD2. The CDR3 loop spans 15 amino acids. Trimming cost V 5 bases and J 0 bases; bases outside gene matches: 4. CDR1 and CDR2 (germline): SGHNT, YENEEA. CDR3 DNA: TGTGCCAGCAGCCGTAAGCGGGGGAGCACAGATACGCAGTATTTT. Protein sequence: CASSRKRGSTDTQYF.

J is TRBJ2-2 and V is TRBV11-3; D may be TRBD2 (6 bases). The CDR3 extends over 15 amino acids. Per the germline V gene, CDR1 is SGHNT and CDR2 is YENEEA. V lost 5 bases to trimming and J lost 1 base, with 11 bases between them. The CDR3 spells CASSQRRGNTGELFF. As DNA, the CDR3 is TGTGCCAGCAGCCAGCGGCGGGGGAACACCGGGGAGCTGTTTTTT.

The rearrangement links TRBV5-4 to TRBJ1-3, with D possibly matching TRBD1 (5 bases). V shed 4 bases and J shed 4 bases, with 6 bases lying between them. Germline values: CDR1 SGHNT, CDR2 YYREEE (reference sequence). CDR3 size: 12 residues. The CDR3 loop is CASSDRGNTIYF. CDR3 bases: TGTGCCAGCAGCGACAGAGGAAACACCATATATTTT.

The chain employs TRBV7-3 and TRBJ2-1; 7 nucleotides line up with TRBD2. This CDR3 contains 12 residues. Germline loops: CDR1 SGHTA, CDR2 FQGTGA. The J segment lost 7 bases and the V segment lost 5 bases, leaving 2 bases of the junction unmatched. The CDR3: CASSTLANEQFF. CDR3 in DNA: TGTGCCAGCAGCACACTAGCGAATGAGCAGTTCTTC.

This chain uses TRBV27 with TRBJ2-5; 10 nucleotides match TRBD1. The length of the CDR3 is 14 residues. Germline V gives CDR1 MNHEY, CDR2 SMNVEV (reference sequence). V lost 6 bases to trimming and J lost 6 bases; unmatched junction nucleotides: 7. CDR3 sequence reads: CASRPTGGEKTQYF. As DNA, the CDR3 is TGTGCCAGCAGACCGACAGGGGGCGAAAAGACCCAGTACTTC.

This chain links TRBV27 with TRBJ2-1; D is perhaps TRBD2 (5 bases). The CDR3 is made up of 13 amino acids. Trimming shortened V by 9 bases and J by 6 bases, and 15 bases separated the two germline ends. Germline-derived CDR1 and CDR2 are MNHEY and SMNVEV (reference sequence). The CDR3 region is CASGLSPINEQFF. The CDR3 DNA follows: TGTGCCAGTGGACTTAGCCCGATCAATGAGCAGTTCTTC.

This clone is a singleton in its sample. The chain is built from TRBV28 and TRBJ2-2, with a weak D call TRBD1 (5 bases). The germline V gene encodes CDR1 MDHEN and CDR2 SYDVKM. CDR3 size: 14 residues. The V and J ends lost 2 bases and 1 base respectively, with 5 bases between them. CDR3 region: CASSLQGNTGELFF. DNA of the CDR3: TGTGCCAGCAGTTTACAGGGGAACACCGGGGAGCTGTTTTTT.

Only a few counts were recorded for this clone. The chain couples TRBV7-9 to TRBJ1-1; TRBD1 matches 9 bases. CDR3 length equals 15 residues. Germline V lookup: CDR1 SEHNR, CDR2 FQNEAQ (reference sequence). Losses at the gene ends were 5 bases for V and 6 bases for J; bases not matched to a gene: 10. The DNA of the CDR3 is TGTGCCAGCAGCCCTAAAGGGGGACAGGGTTCTGAAGCTTTCTTT. Encoded protein: CASSPKGGQGSEAFF.

The rearrangement uses TRBV25-1 and TRBJ2-7, with 11 bases matching TRBD2. Germline CDR1 MGHDK, CDR2 SYGVNS. CDR3 length: 15 residues. Trimming took 5 bases from V and 6 from J; bases not matched to a gene: 9. CDR3 sequence reads: CASSSGLAGKGEQYF. The CDR3, as DNA: TGTGCCAGCAGTTCTGGACTAGCGGGCAAAGGCGAGCAGTACTTC.

The chain has TRBV7-9 and TRBJ2-5; 12 bases are a match to TRBD2. This CDR3 comprises 19 residues. Trimming took 4 bases from V and 5 from J; bases not matched to a gene: 17. CDR1 is SEHNR and CDR2 is FQNEAQ in the germline V gene (reference sequence). CDR3: CASSSPGLAGGPQWETQYF. CDR3 coding DNA: TGTGCCAGCAGCTCTCCTGGTCTAGCGGGAGGGCCTCAGTGGGAGACCCAGTACTTC.

In the case of this clone: Other DNA sequences in this sample translate to the same CDR3. CDR3 in DNA: TGTGCCAGCTCACCTCCCTCTAGCGGAAGCACAGATACGCAGTATTTT. Translated, it gives CASSPPSSGSTDTQYF. This chain uses TRBV18 with TRBJ2-3; 7 bases are a match to TRBD2. Germline lookup yields CDR1 KGHSH and CDR2 LQKENI. The CDR3 loop spans 16 amino acids. The V segment lost 3 bases and the J segment 0 bases; nucleotides outside the gene matches: 6.

This chain joins TRBV11-1 and TRBJ2-3; the D gene is possibly TRBD2 (5 bases). Germline CDR1 reads SGHAT; CDR2 reads FQDESV (reference sequence). The CDR3 covers 12 residues. V gave up 5 bases and J gave up 6 bases, with 9 bases separating them. CDR3 DNA sequence: TGTGCCAGCAGCCCGAGGGCGGATACGCAGTATTTT. Amino acids: CASSPRADTQYF.

The rearrangement joins TRBV5-4 to TRBJ2-5; D perhaps matches TRBD2 (6 bases). CDR1 is SGHNT and CDR2 is YYREEE in the germline V gene (reference sequence). Deletions cut 4 bases from V and 5 bases from J, with 15 bases between. The CDR3 sequence is 14 residues long. CDR3 nucleotides: TGTGCCAGCAGCACCAGCGGAGGGAGGGAGACCCAGTACTTC. This gives the protein CASSTSGGRETQYF.